Listed here are 9 T cell receptor beta chains from one sample, sequenced in a study of Ad26.COV2.S vaccination and SARS-CoV-2 variants. Data came from immunoSEQ multiplex PCR; TCRdb stores just in-frame clones and leaves some out. The data show about 680,000 clones, 89% seen once. Treatment described: over 15 received Ad26.COV2.S at low or high dose, single or two shots; a few received placebo; per-sample allocation not given. Specimen acquisition occurred on day 63 following the initial vaccine or placebo injection. This specimen was peripheral blood, taken in a trial of Ad26.COV2.S vaccine versus placebo. The source is a person between 18 and 65 years old who received the Ad26.COV2.S COVID-19 vaccine or a placebo.

The rearrangement joins TRBV11-2 to TRBJ2-5; 11 bases match TRBD1. CDR3 length: 15 amino acids. With 5 bases clipped from V and 4 bases from J, the junction kept 6 bases outside the gene matches. In germline, CDR1 is SGHAT, CDR2 FQNNGV. The CDR3 here is CASSHGQGAGETQYF. CDR3 bases: TGTGCCAGCAGCCATGGACAGGGGGCCGGAGAGACCCAGTACTTC.

This chain links TRBV3-1 (or the pseudogene TRBV3-2) with TRBJ1-1; D call uncertain. Germline CDR1 and CDR2: LGHDT and YNNKEL (reference sequence). Trimming removed 2 bases at V and 2 bases at J, with 15 bases between. The CDR3 has 16 residues. For the CDR3, the DNA is TGTGCCAGCAGCCAATCCCTCGGGCGGCTAAACACTGAAGCTTTCTTT. Translating gives CASSQSLGRLNTEAFF.

The chain employs TRBV25-1 and TRBJ2-2; 8 bases are a match to TRBD1. Germline V CDR1 and CDR2: MGHDK, SYGVNS. V was clipped by 7 bases and J by 4 bases; unmatched bases: 2. CDR3 length equals 13 residues. The CDR3 here is CASTDRGTGELFF. CDR3 DNA: TGTGCCAGCACCGACAGGGGCACCGGGGAGCTGTTTTTT.

The genes are TRBV3-1 (or the pseudogene TRBV3-2) and TRBJ2-1, with D maybe TRBD2 (5 bases). The germline CDR1 and CDR2 sequences are LGHDT and YNNKEL (reference sequence). This CDR3 has 16 residues. Trimming took 2 bases from V and 0 from J, leaving 11 bases between them. The CDR3 here is CASSQRRAGSYNEQFF. CDR3 DNA sequence: TGTGCCAGCAGCCAACGGCGGGCGGGCTCCTACAATGAGCAGTTCTTC.

V gene TRBV6-1 combines with J gene TRBJ2-7, with 11 bases lining up with TRBD2. V lost 2 bases, J lost 5 bases, and 11 bases stayed unmatched. Germline lookup yields CDR1 MNHNS and CDR2 SASEGT. CDR3 size: 17 residues. The CDR3: CASSELLAGGPSNEQYF. The CDR3 coding sequence is TGTGCCAGCAGTGAATTATTAGCGGGAGGGCCGTCGAACGAGCAGTACTTC.

V gene TRBV15 combines with J gene TRBJ2-1; 8 nucleotides agree with TRBD1. The CDR3 has 14 amino acids. Germline-derived CDR1 and CDR2 are LNHNV and YYDKDF (reference sequence). J lost 8 bases, V lost 3 bases, and 6 bases had no gene match. CDR3 sequence (DNA): TGTGCCACCAGCAGGGACAGGGTGGTCCATGAGCAGTTCTTC. This sequence encodes CATSRDRVVHEQFF. The whole variable domain, filled in from reference TRBV15 and TRBJ2-1, reads DAMVIQNPRYQVTQFGKPVTLSCSQTLNHNVMYWYQQKSSQAPKLLFHYYDKDFNNEADTPDNFQSRRPNTSFCFLDIRSPGLGDTAMYLCATSRDRVVHEQFFGPGTRLTVL.

This rearrangement joins TRBV5-4 to TRBJ1-6; tentatively, D is TRBD1 (5 bases). V lost 3 bases and J lost 8, with 12 bases in between. Germline V CDR1 and CDR2: SGHNT, YYREEE (reference sequence). The CDR3 contains 14 residues. CDR3 sequence (DNA): TGTGCCAGCAGCTCCAGGGTAGTCGATTCACCCCTCCACTTT. Protein: CASSSRVVDSPLHF.

The chain links TRBV11-2 to TRBJ1-1; D gene unclear. CDR3 length: 15 amino acids. The germline V gene encodes CDR1 SGHAT and CDR2 FQNNGV. V gave up 1 base and J gave up 0 bases, with 9 bases separating them. The CDR3 nucleotides are TGTGCCAGCAGCTTAGCGATAGGGATGAACACTGAAGCTTTCTTT. Its translation: CASSLAIGMNTEAFF.

The V and J genes are TRBV5-4 and TRBJ2-2, with 13 bases matching TRBD2. The junction had 4 bases not matched to a gene; V was cut back by 4 bases and J by 4 bases. There are 16 residues in the CDR3. Germline loops: CDR1 SGHNT, CDR2 YYREEE (reference sequence). The DNA for the CDR3 is TGTGCCAGCAGCCCCAGGACTAGCGGGAGCACCGGGGAGCTGTTTTTT. Amino acid sequence: CASSPRTSGSTGELFF.